Listed below are T cell receptor beta chains from one sample, sequenced in a study of PD-L1 blockade in urothelial cancer. Measured with immunoSEQ multiplex PCR; TCRdb has only the in-frame clones, and not every one. Among about 130,000 clones listed, about 84% were seen once. Sequencing used PBMCs, obtained around atezolizumab (anti-PD-L1) treatment. The receptor set was obtained from a man in his fifties with urothelial cancer. CDR3s include the opening cysteine and the closing phenylalanine or tryptophan. Each record gives: D gene, V gene, J gene, clone size, CDR3 DNA, CDR3 protein. A D gene is named only where the DNA matches it firmly. The size field is filled for only some rows; it gives once, few, many or a size class.

TRBD2	TRBV15	TRBJ2-3	NA	TGTGCCACCAGCAGGACACTAGCGGGAAACACAGATACGCAGTATTTT	CATSRTLAGNTDTQYF
NA	TRBV6-1	TRBJ2-7	NA	TGTGCCAGCAGTGAATCAGACTACGAGCAGTACTTC	CASSESDYEQYF
NA	TRBV20-1	TRBJ2-5	NA	TGCAGTGCTAGACCTCAAGAGACCCAGTACTTC	CSARPQETQYF
TRBD2	TRBV28	TRBJ2-7	NA	TGTGCCAGCGGGGGACTAGCGGTCTACGAGCAGTACTTC	CASGGLAVYEQYF
NA	TRBV7-2	TRBJ2-5	few	TGTGCCAGCAGCTCAATGGGGGGAGTGGAGACCCAGTACTTC	CASSSMGGVETQYF
NA	TRBV19	TRBJ2-1	NA	TGTGCCAGTAGTTTCCAGGGGACCTACAATGAGCAGTTCTTC	CASSFQGTYNEQFF
NA	TRBV6-1	TRBJ1-5	NA	TGTGCCAGCAGTGAATTCAGTTATCTCTTAAATCAGCCCCAGCATTTT	CASSEFSYLLNQPQHF
TRBD2	TRBV18	TRBJ2-5	NA	TGTGCCAGCTCACCCCGACTAGCGGACCAAGAGACCCAGTACTTC	CASSPRLADQETQYF
TRBD2	TRBV15	TRBJ2-5	once	TGTGCCACCAGCAGAGTGGCTAGCGGGAGGGCCAGGGAGACCCAGTACTTC	CATSRVASGRARETQYF
TRBD1	TRBV5-1	TRBJ2-3	once	TGCGCCAGCAGCGAATCCGGGACAGGGTTCTCAGATACGCAGTATTTT	CASSESGTGFSDTQYF
TRBD2	TRBV18	TRBJ2-5	NA	TGTGCCAGCTCACCCCCGGGACTAGCGGGAGCCGAGACCCAGTACTTC	CASSPPGLAGAETQYF
NA	TRBV5-8	TRBJ2-1	NA	TGTGCCAGCAGCTCAACAGGGTTCTCCTACAATGAGCAGTTCTTC	CASSSTGFSYNEQFF
NA	TRBV2	TRBJ2-3	few	TGTGCCAGCAGTGGACATATGACAGATACGCAGTATTTT	CASSGHMTDTQYF
TRBD2	TRBV5-1	TRBJ2-7	NA	TGCGCCAGCAGCTGGACTAGCGGGAGTTCCAACGAGCAGTACTTC	CASSWTSGSSNEQYF
NA	TRBV30	TRBJ1-6	once	TGTGCCTGGGTGCGGCAGTACGCTACCGAGAAGTCACCCCTCCACTTT	CAWVRQYATEKSPLHF
TRBD1	TRBV2	TRBJ1-4	NA	TGTGCCAGCAGTACTGGGGGACAGGGGCGAGAAAAACTGTTTTTT	CASSTGGQGREKLFF
TRBD1	TRBV14	TRBJ1-6	few	TGTGCCAGCAGACGGACAGGTAGCGGTTCACCCCTCCACTTT	CASRRTGSGSPLHF
TRBD2	TRBV5-1	TRBJ2-2	NA	TGCGCCAGCAGCCCAAGGACTAGCGGGAGGGTTATAGCCGGGGAGCTGTTTTTT	CASSPRTSGRVIAGELFF
NA	TRBV5-6	TRBJ2-3	many	TGTGCCAGCAGCCTACGGGCAGATACGCAGTATTTT	CASSLRADTQYF
TRBD2	TRBV5-6	TRBJ2-6	NA	TGTGCCAGCAGCCTCAGCGGGAGGCCCCTCTCTGGGGCCAACGTCCTGACTTTC	CASSLSGRPLSGANVLTF
TRBD1	TRBV2	TRBJ2-7	NA	TGTGCCAGCAGTGAAGGTAGGACAGGGTTCTACGAGCAGTACTTC	CASSEGRTGFYEQYF
NA	TRBV6-1	TRBJ1-5	few	TGTGCCAGCAGTGGAGACTTGCCCCAGCATTTT	CASSGDLPQHF
NA	TRBV18	TRBJ2-7	NA	TGTGCCAGCTCACCATCGTCAACAGTGAACTACGAGCAGTACTTC	CASSPSSTVNYEQYF
TRBD2	TRBV7-9	TRBJ2-3	NA	TGTGCCAGCAGCTTACGGAGCGGGGATAGCACAGATACGCAGTATTTT	CASSLRSGDSTDTQYF
NA	TRBV14	TRBJ2-1	NA	TGTGCCAGCAGCCAAGTACTTAACGGGAAGCAGTTCTTC	CASSQVLNGKQFF
TRBD1	TRBV5-1	TRBJ1-1	NA	TGCGCCAGCAGCTCCGACAGCAGGGGGACTGAAGCTTTCTTT	CASSSDSRGTEAFF
TRBD2	TRBV19	TRBJ2-5	NA	TGTGCCAGTAGTACGGGAGGAACCACAGGTCACGGGGAGACCCAGTACTTC	CASSTGGTTGHGETQYF
TRBD1	TRBV5-1	TRBJ1-6	NA	TGCGCCAGCAGCTTCGGGGACCAGGGGGGAGGCAGTTCACCCCTCCACTTT	CASSFGDQGGGSSPLHF
TRBD2	TRBV7-3	TRBJ2-7	NA	TGTGCCAGCAGCACGGCCCAGCGGGAGATTTTCCACGAGCAGTACTTC	CASSTAQREIFHEQYF
NA	TRBV7-9	TRBJ1-1	NA	TGTGCCAGCAGCTTAGCGTTCGCGAAAACTGAAGCTTTCTTT	CASSLAFAKTEAFF
NA	TRBV21-1	TRBJ2-7	few	TGTGCCAGCAGCACGGGACTAGCGGGAAAGTACTTC	CASSTGLAGKYF
TRBD1	TRBV18	TRBJ2-1	NA	TGTGCCAGCTCACAAGGGGCCGGACAGGGCAATGAGCAGTTCTTC	CASSQGAGQGNEQFF
NA	TRBV28	TRBJ1-1	NA	TGTGCCAGCGGACACGAAGCTTTCTTT	CASGHEAFF
NA	TRBV7-8	TRBJ2-6	NA	TGTGCCAGCAGCTTACGGTATGGGGCCAACGTCCTGACTTTC	CASSLRYGANVLTF
TRBD2	TRBV7-2	TRBJ2-2	NA	TGTGCCAGCAGCTCTAGCGGGAGGGGGACCGGGGAGCTGTTTTTT	CASSSSGRGTGELFF
TRBD1	TRBV28	TRBJ1-1	NA	TGTGCCAGCAGTCCGATCCCCGGGACAGGGGCGAACACTGAAGCTTTCTTT	CASSPIPGTGANTEAFF
NA	TRBV10-3	TRBJ2-2	NA	TGTGCCATCAGTGAGTTGACGGGGATCGGGGAGCTGTTTTTT	CAISELTGIGELFF
NA	TRBV11-1	TRBJ1-1	once	TGTGCGGAGGAGAGGCTCATGAACACTGAAGCTTTCTTT	CAEERLMNTEAFF